This entry lists 5 T cell receptor beta chains sequenced from one sample in a study of control samples from healthy donors and cancer patients. TCRdb's copy holds only in-frame clones and misses some; the assay was immunoSEQ multiplex PCR. This table holds roughly 130,000 clones, about 92% found once. Sequenced sample: PBMCs. The receptors originated from a man aged 50 or older with head and neck cancer.

The rearrangement uses TRBV4-1 and TRBJ1-2; 7 nucleotides agree with TRBD1. The J segment lost 5 bases and the V segment lost 0 bases, leaving 9 bases of the junction unmatched. Germline assignment: CDR1 MGHRA and CDR2 YSYEKL. The CDR3 covers 16 residues. The CDR3 DNA reads as TGCGCCAGCAGCCAAGATGAGGCAGGGGGTTGGTATGGCTACACCTTC. Amino acids: CASSQDEAGGWYGYTF.

The chain links TRBV6-6 to TRBJ1-3, with D perhaps matching TRBD1 (5 bases). The CDR3 is 15 amino acids. The V end was cut by 6 bases, the J end by 0 bases, with 12 bases between. Per the germline V gene, CDR1 is MNHNY and CDR2 is SVGAGI (reference sequence). As DNA, the CDR3 is TGTGCCAGCAGGCCCGGGGGAGGCTCTGGAAACACCATATATTTT. Translated, it gives CASRPGGGSGNTIYF.

The CDR3 DNA follows: TGCGCCAGCAGCTTGCGGTCCGGGACCCTCACCGGGGAGCTGTTTTTT. Residues: CASSLRSGTLTGELFF. J is TRBJ2-2 and V is TRBV5-1, with D perhaps matching TRBD1 or TRBD2 (5 bases each). The V end lost 1 base, the J end lost 4 bases, and 14 bases lay between the germline ends. Germline loops: CDR1 SGHRS, CDR2 YFSETQ. The CDR3 is made up of 16 amino acids. Full variable domain (rest looked up from reference TRBV5-1 and TRBJ2-2): KAGVTQTPRYLIKTRGQQVTLSCSPISGHRSVSWYQQTPGQGLQFLFEYFSETQRNKGNFPGRFSGRQFSNSRSEMNVSTLELGDSALYLCASSLRSGTLTGELFFGEGSRLTVL.

This clone has just a few counts. V gene TRBV5-1 combines with J gene TRBJ2-3; 12 positions match TRBD2. The CDR3 covers 15 residues. The germline CDR1 and CDR2 sequences are SGHRS and YFSETQ. Trimming took 3 bases from V and 10 from J; bases not matched to a gene: 9. The CDR3 is CASSSGLAGTRAQYF. The CDR3 DNA sequence: TGCGCCAGCAGCTCGGGACTAGCGGGCACCCGGGCGCAGTATTTT.

V is TRBV18 and J is TRBJ1-6; 9 nucleotides line up with TRBD1. The CDR3 runs 16 residues. V shed 6 bases and J 6 bases; nucleotides not matched to a gene: 9. Germline CDR1 and CDR2: KGHSH and LQKENI. The CDR3 DNA is TGTGCCAGCTCGAACCTCCCGGGACAGGGTAATTCACCCCTCCACTTT. Residues: CASSNLPGQGNSPLHF.